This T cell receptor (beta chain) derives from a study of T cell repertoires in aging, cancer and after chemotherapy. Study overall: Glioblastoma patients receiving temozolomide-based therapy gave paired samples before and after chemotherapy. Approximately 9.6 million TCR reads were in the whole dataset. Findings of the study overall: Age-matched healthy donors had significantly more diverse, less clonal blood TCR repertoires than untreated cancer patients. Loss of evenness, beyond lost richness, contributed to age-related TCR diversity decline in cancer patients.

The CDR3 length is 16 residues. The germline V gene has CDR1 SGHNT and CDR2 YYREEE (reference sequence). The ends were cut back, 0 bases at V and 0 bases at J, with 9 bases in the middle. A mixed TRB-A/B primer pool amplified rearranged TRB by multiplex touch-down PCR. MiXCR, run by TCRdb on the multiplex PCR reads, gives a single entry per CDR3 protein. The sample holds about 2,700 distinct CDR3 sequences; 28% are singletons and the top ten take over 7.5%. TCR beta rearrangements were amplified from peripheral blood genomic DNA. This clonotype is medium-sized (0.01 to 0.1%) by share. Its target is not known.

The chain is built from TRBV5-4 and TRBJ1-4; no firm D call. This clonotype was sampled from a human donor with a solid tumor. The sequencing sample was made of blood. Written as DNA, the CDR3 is TGTGCCAGCAGCTTGGATACGGACCCAACTAATGAAAAACTGTTTTTT. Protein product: CASSLDTDPTNEKLFF.